Below, 7 T cell receptor beta chains from the same sample are listed, as sequenced in a study of cytomegalovirus exposure and HLA in healthy donors. Sequencing was performed with immunoSEQ multiplex PCR; in TCRdb, only in-frame clones are kept and a portion is missing. The sample consists of about 220,000 clones, 80% to 95% of them appearing once. Sequenced input: PBMCs. These receptors were obtained from a woman aged 18-30 years in good health and CMV-seronegative.

The chain joins TRBV5-1 to TRBJ1-6; perhaps TRBD1 as D (5 bases). V was pared by 4 bases and J by 8 bases, with 10 bases between. Germline CDR1 SGHRS, CDR2 YFSETQ. There are 13 residues in the CDR3. The CDR3 loop reads CASSGGTDSPLHF. The CDR3 DNA follows: TGCGCCAGCAGCGGCGGGACGGATTCACCCCTCCACTTT.

The chain is built from TRBV19 and TRBJ2-3; 13 bases are a match to TRBD2. CDR1 is LNHDA and CDR2 is SQIVND in the germline V gene (reference sequence). This CDR3 has 18 amino acids. Unmatched junction bases numbered 8, after V lost 5 bases and J lost 0 bases. The CDR3 region has the DNA TGTGCCAGTAGTCTATCGGGACTAGCGGGACTTAGCACAGATACGCAGTATTTT. This sequence encodes CASSLSGLAGLSTDTQYF.

The count of this clone is one. V gene TRBV11-2 combines with J gene TRBJ1-6, with D unclear. CDR3 length equals 17 residues. CDR1 SGHAT and CDR2 FQNNGV come from the germline V gene. Trimming shortened V by 0 bases and J by 5 bases, and 14 bases separated the two germline ends. The CDR3 region has the DNA TGTGCCAGCAGCTTAGAGTTGGGCCCCCCTAATAATTCACCCCTCCACTTT. Amino acid sequence: CASSLELGPPNNSPLHF.

The CDR3 nucleotides read TGTGCCAGCAGTTTATTAGGGTCGCTAGCGGGAGGGATCCAAGAGACCCAGTACTTC. Residues: CASSLLGSLAGGIQETQYF. This sequence joins TRBV27 and TRBJ2-5, with 12 positions matching TRBD2. From germline, CDR1 is MNHEY and CDR2 SMNVEV (reference sequence). The CDR3 runs to 19 residues. Trimming cost V 1 base and J 1 base; bases outside gene matches: 10.

J is TRBJ2-7 and V is TRBV10-1; the D is unclear. Trimming left V 0 bases short and J 12 bases short, with 15 bases between. Germline V gene lookup returns CDR1 WNHNN and CDR2 SYGVQD (reference sequence). The CDR3 is 13 amino acids. CDR3 nucleotides: TGCGCCAGCAGTGAGTCGTCGGTCACCAAGTGGTACTTC. Protein: CASSESSVTKWYF.

The V call is TRBV11-3, the J call TRBJ1-1; a possible D gene is TRBD1 (5 bases). V lost 0 bases to trimming and J lost 4 bases, with 12 bases between them. This CDR3 spans 15 amino acids. Germline V gives CDR1 SGHNT, CDR2 YENEEA. In DNA form, the CDR3 reads TGTGCCAGCAGCTTAGAGGGCAGGGCGGCCACTGAAGCTTTCTTT. Amino acids: CASSLEGRAATEAFF.

The CDR3 DNA reads as TGTGCCAGCAGCCCCCGGACTAGCGGGAGGGGCGATGAGCAGTTCTTC. As protein: CASSPRTSGRGDEQFF. This chain uses TRBV7-3 with TRBJ2-1; 15 bases fit TRBD2. J gave up 8 bases and V 5 bases, and 7 bases lay outside the gene matches. CDR1 and CDR2 (germline): SGHTA, FQGTGA. There are 16 residues in the CDR3.